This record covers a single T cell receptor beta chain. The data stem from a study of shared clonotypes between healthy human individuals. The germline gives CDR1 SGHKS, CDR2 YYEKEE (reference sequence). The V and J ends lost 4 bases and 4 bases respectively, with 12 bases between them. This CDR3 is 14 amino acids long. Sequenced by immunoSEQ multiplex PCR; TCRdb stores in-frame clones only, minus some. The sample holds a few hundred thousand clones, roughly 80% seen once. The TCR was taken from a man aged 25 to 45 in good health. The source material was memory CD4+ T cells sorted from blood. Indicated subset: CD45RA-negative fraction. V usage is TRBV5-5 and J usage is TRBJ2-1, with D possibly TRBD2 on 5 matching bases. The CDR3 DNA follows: TGTGCCAGCAGCCCCCAGCGGTTGTACAATGAGCAGTTCTTC. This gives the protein CASSPQRLYNEQFF.